Given below is one T cell receptor beta chain in context. The entry originates in a study of shared clonotypes between healthy human individuals. Clones were read by immunoSEQ multiplex PCR, and TCRdb kept only the in-frame ones, dropping some. This table has 1.6 million or so clones, approximately 96% appearing once. Germline-derived CDR1 and CDR2 are SEHNR and FQNEAQ (reference sequence). Trimming removed 5 bases at V and 10 bases at J, with 17 bases between. The CDR3 has 13 residues. The chain joins TRBV7-9 to TRBJ1-1; tentatively, D is TRBD1 (6 bases). Input material: naive CD4+ T cells sorted from blood. Subset described: CD45RA+ positively selected. The TCR was taken from a man aged 30 to 45 in good health. CDR3 protein: CASSGARGGPAFF. CDR3 nucleotide sequence: TGTGCCAGCAGCGGGGCCCGGGGGGGCCCAGCTTTCTTT.